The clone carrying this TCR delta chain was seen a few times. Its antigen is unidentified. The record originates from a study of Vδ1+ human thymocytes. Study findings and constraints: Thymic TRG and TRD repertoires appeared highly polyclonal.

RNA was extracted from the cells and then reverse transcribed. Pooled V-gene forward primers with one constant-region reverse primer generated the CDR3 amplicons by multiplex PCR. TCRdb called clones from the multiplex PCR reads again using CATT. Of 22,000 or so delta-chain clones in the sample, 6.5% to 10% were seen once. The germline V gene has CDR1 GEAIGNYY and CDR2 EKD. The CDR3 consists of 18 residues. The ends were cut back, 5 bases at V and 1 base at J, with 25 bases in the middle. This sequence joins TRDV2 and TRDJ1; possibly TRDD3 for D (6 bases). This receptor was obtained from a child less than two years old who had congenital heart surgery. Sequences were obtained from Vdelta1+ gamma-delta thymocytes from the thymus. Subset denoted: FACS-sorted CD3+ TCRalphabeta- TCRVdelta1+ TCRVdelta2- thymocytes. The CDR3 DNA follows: TGTGCCTGTGCACAGGGGGGGACCCACGTGGGGTGCACCGATAAACTCATCTTT. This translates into CACAQGGTHVGCTDKLIF.